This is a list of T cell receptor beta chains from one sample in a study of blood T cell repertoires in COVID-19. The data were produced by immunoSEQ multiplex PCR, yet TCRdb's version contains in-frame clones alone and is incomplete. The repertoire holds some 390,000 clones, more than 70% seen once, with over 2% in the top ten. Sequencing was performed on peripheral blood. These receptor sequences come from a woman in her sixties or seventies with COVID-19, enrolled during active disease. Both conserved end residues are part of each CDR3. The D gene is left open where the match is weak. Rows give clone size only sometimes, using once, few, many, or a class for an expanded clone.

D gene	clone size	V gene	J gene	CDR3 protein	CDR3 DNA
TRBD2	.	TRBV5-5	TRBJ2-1	CASSLGLAGGLNEQFF	TGTGCCAGCAGCTTGGGACTAGCGGGGGGGCTTAATGAGCAGTTCTTC
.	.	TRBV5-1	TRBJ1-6	CASSDNENSPLHF	TGCGCCAGCAGTGACAACGAGAATTCACCCCTCCACTTT
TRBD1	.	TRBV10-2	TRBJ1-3	CASSPKTGGYNTIYF	TGCGCCAGCAGCCCTAAGACAGGGGGCTACAACACCATATATTTT
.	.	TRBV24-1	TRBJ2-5	CATSDVGTRKTQYF	TGTGCCACCAGTGACGTTGGGACTCGCAAGACCCAGTACTTC
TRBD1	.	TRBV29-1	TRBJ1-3	CSVDEGAFGNTIYF	TGCAGCGTTGACGAGGGGGCTTTCGGAAACACCATATATTTT
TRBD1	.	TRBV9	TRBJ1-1	CASSAGRDRGSVGTEAFF	TGTGCCAGCAGCGCTGGCCGGGACAGGGGGTCCGTGGGCACTGAAGCTTTCTTT
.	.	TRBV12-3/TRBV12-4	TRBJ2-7	CASSKGPGEQYF	TGTGCCAGCAGCAAAGGTCCCGGGGAGCAGTACTTC
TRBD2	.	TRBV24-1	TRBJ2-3	CATSDPSGGALDTQYF	TGTGCCACCAGTGATCCTAGCGGGGGGGCTCTTGATACGCAGTATTTT
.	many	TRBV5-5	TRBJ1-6	CASSLEVGRAGTPLHF	TGTGCCAGCAGCTTGGAAGTAGGACGCGCCGGGACACCCCTCCACTTT
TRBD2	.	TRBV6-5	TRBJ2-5	CASQRGLGETQYF	TGTGCCTCACAGCGGGGGCTCGGGGAGACCCAGTACTTC
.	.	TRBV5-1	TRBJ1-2	CASSLANEGRNGYTF	TGCGCCAGCAGCTTGGCCAATGAGGGAAGGAATGGCTACACCTTC
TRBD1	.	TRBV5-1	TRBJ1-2	CASRTETGVHGYTF	TGCGCCAGCAGAACAGAGACAGGGGTCCATGGCTACACCTTC
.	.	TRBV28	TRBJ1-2	CASSLKRWNGYTF	TGTGCCAGCAGTTTGAAGAGGTGGAATGGCTACACCTTC
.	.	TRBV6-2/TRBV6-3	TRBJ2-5	CASSYPGGLRETQYF	TGTGCCAGCAGTTACCCCGGGGGGCTAAGAGAGACCCAGTACTTC
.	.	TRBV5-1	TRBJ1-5	CASSLWGGIEEPQHF	TGCGCCAGCAGCTTGTGGGGAGGGATTGAGGAGCCCCAGCATTTT
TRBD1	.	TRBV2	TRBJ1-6	CASSVGTANSPLHF	TGTGCCAGCAGCGTAGGGACAGCAAATTCACCCCTCCACTTT
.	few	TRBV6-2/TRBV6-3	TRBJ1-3	CASSPLRTLEQTIYF	TGTGCCAGCAGCCCACTACGGACACTCGAACAGACCATATATTTT
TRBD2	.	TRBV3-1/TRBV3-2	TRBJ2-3	CASSQGGLAGGFSTDTQYF	TGTGCCAGCAGCCAAGGTGGACTAGCGGGGGGGTTTAGCACAGATACGCAGTATTTT
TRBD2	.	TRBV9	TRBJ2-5	CASSVGLAVYQETQYF	TGTGCCAGCAGCGTAGGCCTAGCGGTCTACCAAGAGACCCAGTACTTC
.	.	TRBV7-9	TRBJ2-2	CASSLTGWRTGELFF	TGTGCCAGCAGCTTAACGGGGTGGCGCACCGGGGAGCTGTTTTTT
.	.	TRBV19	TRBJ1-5	CASSILTGRRGNSNQPQHF	TGTGCCAGTAGTATACTGACTGGGCGGAGAGGGAATAGCAATCAGCCCCAGCATTTT
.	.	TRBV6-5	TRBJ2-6	CASSDNTGANVLTF	TGTGCCAGCAGCGACAATACTGGGGCCAACGTCCTGACTTTC
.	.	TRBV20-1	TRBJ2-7	CSARGTYEQYF	TGCAGTGCTAGGGGCACCTACGAGCAGTACTTC
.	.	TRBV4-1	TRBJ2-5	CASSPRTSTETQYF	TGCGCCAGCAGCCCAAGAACTAGCACGGAGACCCAGTACTTC
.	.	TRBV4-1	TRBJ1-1	CASSRRQSGTEAFF	TGCGCCAGCAGCCGTCGACAGAGTGGGACTGAAGCTTTCTTT
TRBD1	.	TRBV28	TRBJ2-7	CASSDPPGQGKDEQYF	TGTGCCAGCAGTGATCCTCCGGGACAGGGTAAAGACGAGCAGTACTTC
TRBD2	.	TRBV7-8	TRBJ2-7	CASSLVKLGLSYEQYF	TGTGCCAGCAGCTTAGTGAAATTGGGACTAAGCTACGAGCAGTACTTC
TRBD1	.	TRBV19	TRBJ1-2	CASSEEQGFSYGYTF	TGTGCCAGTAGTGAAGAACAGGGGTTCAGCTATGGCTACACCTTC
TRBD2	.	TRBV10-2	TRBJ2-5	CATSGGALGETQYF	TGCGCCACCTCCGGGGGGGCCCTTGGAGAGACCCAGTACTTC
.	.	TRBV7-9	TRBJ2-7	CASTRQGTYEQYF	TGTGCCAGCACCCGCCAGGGAACCTACGAGCAGTACTTC
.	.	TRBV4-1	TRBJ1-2	CASSQGSQTNYGYTF	TGCGCCAGCAGCCAAGGCAGTCAAACTAACTATGGCTACACCTTC